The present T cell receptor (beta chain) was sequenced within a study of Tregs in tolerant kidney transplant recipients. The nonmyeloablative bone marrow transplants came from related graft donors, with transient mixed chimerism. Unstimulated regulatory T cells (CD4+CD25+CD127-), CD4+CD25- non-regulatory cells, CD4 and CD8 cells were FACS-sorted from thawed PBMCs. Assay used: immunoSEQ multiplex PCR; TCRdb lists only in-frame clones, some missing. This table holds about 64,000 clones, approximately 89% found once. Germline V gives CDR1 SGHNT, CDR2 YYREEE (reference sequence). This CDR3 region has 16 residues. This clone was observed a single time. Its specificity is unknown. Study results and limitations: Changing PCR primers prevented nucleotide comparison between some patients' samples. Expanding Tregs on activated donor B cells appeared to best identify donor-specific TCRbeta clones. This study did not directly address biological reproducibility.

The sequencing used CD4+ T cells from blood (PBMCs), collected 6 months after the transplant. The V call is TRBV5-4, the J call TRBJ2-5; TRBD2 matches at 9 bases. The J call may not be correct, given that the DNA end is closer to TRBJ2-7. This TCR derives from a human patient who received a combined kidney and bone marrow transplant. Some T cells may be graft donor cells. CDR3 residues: CASSLDAGTSPYEQYF. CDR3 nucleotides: TGTGCCAGCAGCTTGGATGCCGGGACTAGCCCCTACGAGCAGTACTTC.